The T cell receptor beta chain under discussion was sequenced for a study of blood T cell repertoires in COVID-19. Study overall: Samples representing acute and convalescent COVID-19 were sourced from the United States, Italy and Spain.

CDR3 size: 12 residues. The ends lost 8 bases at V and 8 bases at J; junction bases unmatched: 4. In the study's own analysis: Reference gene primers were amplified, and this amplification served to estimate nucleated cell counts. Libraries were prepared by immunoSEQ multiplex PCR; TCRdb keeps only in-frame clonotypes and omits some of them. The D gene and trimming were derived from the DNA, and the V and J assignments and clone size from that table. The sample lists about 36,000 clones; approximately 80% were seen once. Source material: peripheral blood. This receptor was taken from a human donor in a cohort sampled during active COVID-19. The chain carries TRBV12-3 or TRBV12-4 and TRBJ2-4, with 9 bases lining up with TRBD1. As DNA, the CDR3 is TGTGCCAGCCGGACAGGGGCCGACATTCAGTACTTC. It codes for CASRTGADIQYF.